Presented here are 27 T cell receptor beta chains from one specimen sequenced in a study of blood T cell repertoires in COVID-19. Sequenced by immunoSEQ multiplex PCR; TCRdb stores in-frame clones only, minus some. The sample shows about 480,000 clones, 70% to 90% of them seen only once. The sample was peripheral blood. These receptors were taken from a woman aged 45-60 years with COVID-19, enrolled during active disease.

On this clone: The same CDR3 also results from other DNA sequences found in this sample. J is TRBJ1-1 and V is TRBV10-1; D is unresolved. The CDR3 is 13 residues long. The ends were cut back, 5 bases at V and 2 bases at J, with 9 bases in the middle. Per the germline V gene, CDR1 is WNHNN and CDR2 is SYGVQD (reference sequence). This CDR3 reads CASSFSGNTEAFF. DNA of the CDR3: TGCGCCAGCAGTTTTTCAGGTAACACTGAAGCTTTCTTT.

Concerning this clone itself: Other DNA variants within this sample encode the same CDR3. The V and J genes are TRBV5-1 and TRBJ2-7, with D uncertain. From germline, CDR1 is SGHRS and CDR2 YFSETQ. The germline V and J ends were trimmed by 1 base and 1 base, with 12 bases remaining between them. The CDR3 sequence is 15 residues long. The CDR3 region has the DNA TGCGCCAGCAGCTTGAATGCTGGCAGTTCCTACGAGCAGTACTTC. Its protein product is CASSLNAGSSYEQYF.

The DNA for the CDR3 is TGTGCCAGCGGTAAGGGGGTAGGCGGTGAGCAGTTCTTC. This encodes CASGKGVGGEQFF. The chain uses TRBV5-4 and TRBJ2-1, with D possibly being TRBD1 (6 bases). Germline V gene data show CDR1 as SGHNT and CDR2 as YYREEE (reference sequence). The CDR3 is 13 residues long. V was cut by 7 bases and J by 9 bases, with 17 bases left in between.

Worth noting for this clone: The sample carries other DNA sequences with the same CDR3. The DNA of the CDR3 is TGTGCCAGCAGTGAACGAGGAGGCGACACTGAAGCTTTCTTT. Translation: CASSERGGDTEAFF. V gene TRBV6-1 combines with J gene TRBJ1-1; D not certain. The germline CDR1 and CDR2 sequences are MNHNS and SASEGT. The ends were cut back, 2 bases at V and 3 bases at J, with 10 bases in the middle. CDR3 length: 14 amino acids.

The V and J genes are TRBV30 and TRBJ1-4; no clear D gene. Trimming took off 1 base at V and 4 bases at J, with 10 bases between the two ends. The CDR3 has 14 amino acids. Germline CDR1 is GTSNPN and CDR2 is SVGIG (reference sequence). The CDR3 sequence is CAWSGRPNNEKLFF. For the CDR3, the DNA is TGTGCCTGGAGTGGGCGGCCGAATAATGAAAAACTGTTTTTT.

In this sample, this clone turned up once. The genes are TRBV5-6 and TRBJ2-1, with a tentative D call TRBD1 (6 bases). V shed 4 bases and J shed 8 bases, with 16 bases lying between them. Looked up from germline, CDR1 is SGHDT and CDR2 is YYEEEE. The CDR3 is 14 residues long. The CDR3 reads CASSQFFRGHEQFF. For the CDR3, the DNA is TGTGCCAGCAGCCAATTCTTCAGGGGTCATGAGCAGTTCTTC.

The chain joins TRBV28 to TRBJ1-5; weak D call: TRBD1 (6 bases). Deletions cut 2 bases from V and 5 bases from J, with 25 bases between. Germline values: CDR1 MDHEN, CDR2 SYDVKM. The CDR3 is 19 amino acids. The CDR3 is CASSLRRGTGPIGDQPQHF. The DNA of the CDR3 is TGTGCCAGCAGTTTAAGAAGGGGGACCGGCCCCATCGGAGATCAGCCCCAGCATTTT.

The CDR3 loop reads CASSFRDRGTPLHF. DNA of the CDR3: TGTGCCAGCAGTTTCCGGGACAGGGGGACACCCCTCCACTTT. This rearrangement joins TRBV27 to TRBJ1-6; 11 bases are a match to TRBD1. The V gene end was trimmed by 3 bases and the J gene end by 11 bases; junction bases not matched to a gene: 3. The CDR3 is 14 residues long. Per the germline V gene, CDR1 is MNHEY and CDR2 is SMNVEV (reference sequence).

The chain carries TRBV11-2 and TRBJ1-1, with TRBD1 matching 7 bases. Losses at the gene ends were 6 bases for V and 1 base for J; bases not matched to a gene: 5. This CDR3 spans 14 amino acids. Germline lookup yields CDR1 SGHAT and CDR2 FQNNGV. The CDR3: CASRTGQSNTEAFF. The DNA for the CDR3 is TGTGCCAGCAGAACGGGACAGTCGAACACTGAAGCTTTCTTT.

V is TRBV9 and J is TRBJ2-5, with TRBD2 matching 11 bases. The germline V gene has CDR1 SGDLS and CDR2 YYNGEE. The J segment lost 4 bases and the V segment lost 0 bases, leaving 8 bases of the junction unmatched. The CDR3 is 17 amino acids. The CDR3 DNA is TGTGCCAGCAGCGTAGGGGTTAGCGGGGGGGCCACAGAGACCCAGTACTTC. Residues: CASSVGVSGGATETQYF.

This chain joins TRBV5-6 and TRBJ1-4; D gene unclear. V gave up 4 bases and J gave up 5 bases, with 12 bases separating them. Germline V lookup: CDR1 SGHDT, CDR2 YYEEEE. The CDR3 has 14 amino acids. DNA for the CDR3: TGTGCCAGCAGCCGACCCCGAGGGAATGAAAAACTGTTTTTT. This encodes CASSRPRGNEKLFF.

This clone has more than one count but fewer than ten. The genes are TRBV7-3 and TRBJ1-6; tentative D call: TRBD1 (5 bases). Per germline, CDR1 SGHTA and CDR2 FQGTGA. Trimming took off 3 bases at V and 2 bases at J, with 14 bases between the two ends. This CDR3 contains 17 residues. The CDR3 DNA is TGTGCCAGCAGCTTGGGCGAAGGGGATACCTATAATTCACCCCTCCACTTT. Translating gives CASSLGEGDTYNSPLHF.

This clone has more than one count but fewer than ten. This sequence joins TRBV7-9 and TRBJ1-1, with a tentative D call TRBD1 (6 bases). The V gene lost 5 bases and the J gene lost 4 bases, with 14 bases spanning the gap. CDR1 is SEHNR and CDR2 is FQNEAQ in the germline V gene (reference sequence). This CDR3 contains 14 residues. The CDR3 DNA reads as TGTGCCAGCAGCCGATCCATAGGGGGCACTGAAGCTTTCTTT. Protein product: CASSRSIGGTEAFF.

The chain carries TRBV19 and TRBJ2-6; TRBD1 is a possible D gene (6 bases). The CDR3 loop spans 17 amino acids. Germline V CDR1 and CDR2: LNHDA, SQIVND (reference sequence). The germline V and J ends were trimmed by 5 bases and 0 bases, with 14 bases remaining between them. The CDR3 protein is CASSSGQTLSGANVLTF. CDR3 sequence (DNA): TGTGCCAGTAGTTCCGGACAGACCCTCTCTGGGGCCAACGTCCTGACTTTC.

The J gene is TRBJ1-2, the V gene TRBV10-3, with 10 nucleotides matching TRBD1. V trimming: 8 bases; J trimming: 8 bases; junction bases outside the gene matches: 11. Germline V gene lookup returns CDR1 ENHRY and CDR2 SYGVKD. There are 14 residues in the CDR3. The CDR3 DNA reads TGTGCCATCCCTATACGGGACAGGGGAGACGGCTACACCTTC. Its translation is CAIPIRDRGDGYTF.

This rearrangement joins TRBV6-5 to TRBJ1-2; D is possibly TRBD1 (6 bases). This CDR3 region has 12 residues. CDR1 is MNHEY, CDR2 SVGAGI, per germline. In nucleotides, the CDR3 is TGTGTCTGCGGGGGGCTTAACTATGGCTACACCTTC. Amino acids: CVCGGLNYGYTF.

The chain carries TRBV20-1 and TRBJ2-1; a weak D match, TRBD2 (6 bases). This CDR3 region has 12 residues. Germline values: CDR1 DFQATT, CDR2 SNEGSKA (reference sequence). The ends were cut back, 3 bases at V and 7 bases at J, with 10 bases in the middle. CDR3 DNA sequence: TGCAGTGCTAGTGGGGGAGGAAATGAGCAGTTCTTC. This translates into CSASGGGNEQFF.

The rearrangement joins TRBV3-1 (or the pseudogene TRBV3-2) to TRBJ2-1, with TRBD2 matching over 16 bases. There are 19 residues in the CDR3. Trimming cost V 1 base and J 9 bases; bases outside gene matches: 12. CDR1 is LGHDT and CDR2 is YNNKEL in the germline V gene (reference sequence). CDR3 loop: CASSQGRGLAGGLLLEQFF. Written as DNA, the CDR3 is TGTGCCAGCAGCCAAGGCCGGGGACTAGCGGGGGGGTTGCTCCTTGAGCAGTTCTTC.

The chain has TRBV24-1 and TRBJ2-1, with D perhaps matching TRBD2 (6 bases). The germline CDR1 and CDR2 sequences are KGHDR and SFDVKD. The CDR3 loop spans 11 amino acids. Trimming stripped 12 bases from V and 9 bases from J, with 14 bases between. This CDR3 reads CASGRGGEQFF. CDR3 DNA: TGTGCCTCCGGGCGGGGTGGTGAGCAGTTCTTC.

The V call is TRBV2, the J call TRBJ2-1, with 9 bases matching TRBD2. The CDR3 is 15 residues long. J gave up 7 bases and V 6 bases, and 10 bases lay outside the gene matches. From germline, CDR1 is SNHLY and CDR2 FYNNEI. The CDR3 nucleotides are TGTGCCAGCAGCGCTAGCCCTAGCGGGGCGAATGAGCAGTTCTTC. Translating gives CASSASPSGANEQFF.

This sequence joins TRBV6-5 and TRBJ1-6; maybe TRBD1 (6 bases). CDR3 length equals 14 residues. V shed 6 bases and J shed 10 bases, with 16 bases lying between them. Germline V CDR1 and CDR2: MNHEY, SVGAGI. This CDR3 reads CASSHREERSPLHF. CDR3 DNA sequence: TGTGCCAGCAGCCACAGGGAAGAAAGATCACCCCTCCACTTT.

The chain recombines TRBV19 with TRBJ1-1, with TRBD1 identical over 8 bases. The trim removed 4 bases at V and 1 base at J, leaving 5 bases unmatched. This CDR3 comprises 15 residues. Germline values: CDR1 LNHDA, CDR2 SQIVND (reference sequence). Written as DNA, the CDR3 is TGTGCCAGTAGTACTACTGGACAGGGGAACACTGAAGCTTTCTTT. This gives the protein CASSTTGQGNTEAFF.

The V call is TRBV4-1, the J call TRBJ2-3; TRBD2 aligns across 9 bases. V shed 0 bases and J 1 base; nucleotides not matched to a gene: 5. The CDR3 spans 17 residues. The germline CDR1 and CDR2 sequences are MGHRA and YSYEKL. The DNA for the CDR3 is TGCGCCAGCAGCCAAGACATGAGCGGGGGGCGCACAGATACGCAGTATTTT. Translating gives CASSQDMSGGRTDTQYF.

This rearrangement joins TRBV27 to TRBJ1-2; D may be TRBD1 (6 bases). In germline, CDR1 is MNHEY, CDR2 SMNVEV (reference sequence). The CDR3 has 13 amino acids. V was pared by 6 bases and J by 7 bases, with 15 bases between. The chain's CDR3 is CASSIQGRGGYTF. The CDR3, as DNA: TGTGCCAGCAGCATACAGGGCCGAGGTGGCTACACCTTC.

The chain recombines TRBV19 with TRBJ2-1; 8 positions match TRBD2. The germline CDR1 and CDR2 sequences are LNHDA and SQIVND (reference sequence). The CDR3 covers 14 residues. The trim removed 6 bases at V and 4 bases at J, leaving 5 bases unmatched. DNA for the CDR3: TGTGCCAGTAGCGGGGGGGCACAATACAATGAGCAGTTCTTC. It encodes CASSGGAQYNEQFF.

The rearrangement joins TRBV28 to TRBJ2-3; D perhaps matches TRBD2 (5 bases). CDR3 length: 15 amino acids. The germline gives CDR1 MDHEN, CDR2 SYDVKM. Trimming cost V 1 base and J 4 bases, with 12 bases left between them. The CDR3 coding sequence is TGTGCCAGCAGTTTATCCGTGGACTTCTCAGATACGCAGTATTTT. As protein: CASSLSVDFSDTQYF.

For this clone: Additional DNA sequences in this sample encode the identical CDR3. V and J are TRBV11-2 and TRBJ1-1; D not certain. The CDR3 spans 13 residues. Trimming stripped 1 base from V and 1 base from J, with 4 bases between. Germline loops: CDR1 SGHAT, CDR2 FQNNGV. The CDR3 is CASSLGANTEAFF. The CDR3 DNA sequence: TGTGCCAGCAGCTTAGGAGCGAACACTGAAGCTTTCTTT.